Listed here are 2 T cell receptor beta chains from one sample, sequenced in a study of control samples from healthy donors and cancer patients. Assay: immunoSEQ multiplex PCR; the TCRdb copy retains only in-frame clones and omits some. The sample holds 150,000 to 200,000 clones, 85% to 95% seen once. Sample: blood. The origin of the receptors is a woman between 18 and 30 years old in good health.

This chain connects TRBV7-9 to TRBJ1-1; 7 positions agree with TRBD1. CDR3 length equals 16 residues. Losses at the gene ends were 4 bases for V and 3 bases for J; bases not matched to a gene: 11. Germline V gene lookup returns CDR1 SEHNR and CDR2 FQNEAQ (reference sequence). Here the CDR3 DNA reads TGTGCCAGCAGCTCCAAAGGGAAGGGGGCGGACACTGAAGCTTTCTTT. Translated: CASSSKGKGADTEAFF.

The chain combines TRBV19 with TRBJ2-1; 8 nucleotides agree with TRBD1. CDR1 LNHDA and CDR2 SQIVND come from the germline V gene (reference sequence). CDR3 length: 16 amino acids. J gave up 10 bases and V 1 base, and 12 bases lay outside the gene matches. The CDR3 nucleotides read TGTGCCAGTAGTATAGGTCAGGGGGCGCTTCTAAAGGAGCAGTTCTTC. This gives the protein CASSIGQGALLKEQFF.